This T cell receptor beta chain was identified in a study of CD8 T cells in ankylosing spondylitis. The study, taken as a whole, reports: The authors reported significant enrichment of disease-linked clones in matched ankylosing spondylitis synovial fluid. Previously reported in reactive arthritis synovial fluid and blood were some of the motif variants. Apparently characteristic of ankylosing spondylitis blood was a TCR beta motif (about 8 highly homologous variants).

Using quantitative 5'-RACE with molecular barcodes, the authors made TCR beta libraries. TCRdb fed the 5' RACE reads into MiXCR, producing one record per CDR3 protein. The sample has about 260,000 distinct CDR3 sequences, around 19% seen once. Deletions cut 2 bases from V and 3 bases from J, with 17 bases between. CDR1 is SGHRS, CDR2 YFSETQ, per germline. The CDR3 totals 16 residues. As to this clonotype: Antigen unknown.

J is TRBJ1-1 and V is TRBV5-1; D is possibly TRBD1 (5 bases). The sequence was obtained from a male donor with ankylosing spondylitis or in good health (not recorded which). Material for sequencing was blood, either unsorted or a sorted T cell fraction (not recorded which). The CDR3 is CASSLPLMGPDTEAFF. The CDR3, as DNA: TGCGCCAGCAGCTTACCCCTCATGGGGCCGGACACTGAAGCTTTCTTT. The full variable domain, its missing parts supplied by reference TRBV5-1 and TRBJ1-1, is KAGVTQTPRYLIKTRGQQVTLSCSPISGHRSVSWYQQTPGQGLQFLFEYFSETQRNKGNFPGRFSGRQFSNSRSEMNVSTLELGDSALYLCASSLPLMGPDTEAFFGQGTRLTVV.